Listed below are T cell receptor beta chains from one sample, sequenced in a study of shared clonotypes between healthy human individuals. Clones were sequenced by immunoSEQ multiplex PCR, and TCRdb holds only the in-frame ones, with some missing. The data contain under 1,100,000 clones, around 82% of them seen just once; the ten biggest clones take up 0.55% to 0.7%. The sequencing sample was made of memory CD4+ T cells from PBMCs. These receptors were obtained from a man aged 18 to 30 in good health. Some clones in this sample may be carry-over from other donors' samples. CDR3s include the opening cysteine and the closing phenylalanine or tryptophan.

J: TRBJ2-1
V: TRBV4-3
CDR3: CASSQQPGDEQFF

J: TRBJ2-2
V: TRBV9
CDR3: CASSVLTAGELFF

J: TRBJ2-6
V: TRBV27
CDR3: CASKPRQGARGANVLTF

J: TRBJ2-1
V: TRBV18
CDR3: CASSPPSAGAYNEQFF

J: TRBJ2-1
V: TRBV9
CDR3: CASSPREGSLHEQFF

J: TRBJ2-7
V: TRBV7-2
CDR3: CASSLDSHYEQYF

J: TRBJ2-7
V: TRBV7-9
CDR3: CASSFTGGAGQYF

J: TRBJ2-3
V: TRBV7-9
CDR3: CASSLGRTDTQYF

J: TRBJ1-2
V: TRBV7-9
CDR3: CASSLAGGAEGYTF

J: TRBJ2-7
V: TRBV6-6
CDR3: CASRGPYEQYF

J: TRBJ2-1
V: TRBV11-3
CDR3: CASSPQGSSYNEQFF

J: TRBJ2-1
V: TRBV5-1
CDR3: CASSYGTGNEQFF

J: TRBJ2-2
V: TRBV28
CDR3: CASSSGQGSTGELFF

J: TRBJ2-7
V: TRBV9
CDR3: CASSPAHGLAGGRSYEQYF

J: TRBJ1-2
V: TRBV7-9
CDR3: CASSPGLYGYTF

J: TRBJ2-5
V: TRBV28
CDR3: CASSLRPQETQYF

J: TRBJ2-4
V: TRBV21-1
CDR3: CASSKKPIIQYF

J: TRBJ2-5
V: TRBV6-6
CDR3: CASRRGLRETQYF

J: TRBJ2-7
V: TRBV6-5
CDR3: CASTNPGSEEQYF

J: TRBJ1-1
V: TRBV28
CDR3: CASFRTGGNTEAFF

J: TRBJ2-1
V: TRBV5-4
CDR3: CASSAGQGVSYNEQFF

J: TRBJ2-7
V: TRBV11-3
CDR3: CASSPGPRYEQYF

J: TRBJ1-2
V: TRBV30
CDR3: CAWSPGDNYGYTF

J: TRBJ1-2
V: TRBV2
CDR3: CASSATGPNYGYTF

J: TRBJ2-7
V: TRBV5-6
CDR3: CASSLWDTYEQYF

J: TRBJ1-1
V: TRBV7-8
CDR3: CASSPRGQGIGEAFF

J: TRBJ1-2
V: TRBV15
CDR3: CATSSPWHGYTF

J: TRBJ2-7
V: TRBV5-1
CDR3: CASSSGQVPSYEQYF

J: TRBJ2-3
V: TRBV6-6
CDR3: CASRLGTGGMDTQYF

J: TRBJ1-2
V: TRBV7-3
CDR3: CASSLNPTGGGYTF

J: TRBJ2-7
V: TRBV7-2
CDR3: CASSFQGRGSEQYF

J: TRBJ2-3
V: TRBV7-2
CDR3: CASSLVRPTDTQYF

J: TRBJ1-1
V: TRBV6-6
CDR3: CASSLQGAGGTEAFF

J: TRBJ1-1
V: TRBV28
CDR3: CASSLYGTGIGTEAFF

J: TRBJ2-3
V: TRBV5-1
CDR3: CASSIRDRADTQYF

J: TRBJ2-7
V: TRBV7-9
CDR3: CASSLVWAPDLYEQYF